This T cell receptor beta chain was captured by sequencing in a study of graft-versus-host responses after intestinal transplantation. V lost 1 base and J lost 2; bases outside the gene matches: 2. The CDR3 is made up of 16 amino acids. CDR1 and CDR2 from the germline V gene are LGHNA and YSLEER. About this clone: What it binds is not known.

Profiling relied on immunoSEQ multiplex PCR, and the TCRdb table lists in-frame clones only, not all of them. Among approximately 90,000 clones listed, 80% to 95% were seen once. The sample was unstimulated CD8+ T cells sorted from spleen or lymph node cells, taken before transplant. This sequence was found in a human donor who was the organ donor for an intestinal transplant. The chain carries TRBV4-3 and TRBJ2-2; TRBD2 agrees at 9 bases. The CDR3 DNA reads TGCGCCAGCAGCCAAGGAGCGGGGGGAAACACCGGGGAGCTGTTTTTT. Residues: CASSQGAGGNTGELFF.